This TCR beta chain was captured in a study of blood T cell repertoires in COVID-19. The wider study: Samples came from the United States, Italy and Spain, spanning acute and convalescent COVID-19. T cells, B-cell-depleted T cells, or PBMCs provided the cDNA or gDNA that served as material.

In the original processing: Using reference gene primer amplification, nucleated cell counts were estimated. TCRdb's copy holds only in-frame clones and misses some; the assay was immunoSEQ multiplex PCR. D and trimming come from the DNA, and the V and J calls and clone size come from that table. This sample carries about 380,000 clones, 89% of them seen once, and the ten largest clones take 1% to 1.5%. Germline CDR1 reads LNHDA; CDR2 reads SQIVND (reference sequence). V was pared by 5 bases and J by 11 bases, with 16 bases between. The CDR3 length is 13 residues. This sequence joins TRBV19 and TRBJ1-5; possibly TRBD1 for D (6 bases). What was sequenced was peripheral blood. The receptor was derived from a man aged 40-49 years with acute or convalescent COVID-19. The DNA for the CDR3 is TGTGCCAGTAGTCGCCAGGGGCCTTTTTCCCAGCATTTT. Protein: CASSRQGPFSQHF.